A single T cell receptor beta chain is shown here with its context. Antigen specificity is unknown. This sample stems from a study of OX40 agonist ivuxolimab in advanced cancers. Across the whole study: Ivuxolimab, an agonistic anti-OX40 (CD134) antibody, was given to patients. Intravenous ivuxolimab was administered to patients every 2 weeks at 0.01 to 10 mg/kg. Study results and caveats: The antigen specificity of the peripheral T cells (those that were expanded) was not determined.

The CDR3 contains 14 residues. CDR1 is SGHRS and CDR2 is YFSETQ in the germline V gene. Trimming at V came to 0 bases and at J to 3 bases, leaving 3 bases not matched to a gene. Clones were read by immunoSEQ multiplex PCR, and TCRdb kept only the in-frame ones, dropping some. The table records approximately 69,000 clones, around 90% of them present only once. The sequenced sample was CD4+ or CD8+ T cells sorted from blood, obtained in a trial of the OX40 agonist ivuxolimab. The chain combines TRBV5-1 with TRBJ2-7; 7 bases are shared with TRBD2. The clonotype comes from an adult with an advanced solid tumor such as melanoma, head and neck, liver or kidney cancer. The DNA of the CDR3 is TGCGCCAGCAGCTTGGCCGGGGAGGGCTACGAGCAGTACTTC. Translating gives CASSLAGEGYEQYF.